The sequence of this T cell receptor (beta chain) was determined in a study of T cells after yellow fever vaccination. This clonotype was recorded at least ten times. It was through 5'RACE template switching that TCR cDNA was made, with a universal primer site and UMIs added. MiXCR, run by TCRdb on the 5' RACE reads, gives a single entry per CDR3 protein. The sample shows under 250,000 distinct CDR3 sequences, 3% to 3.5% of them seen only once. CDR3 length equals 15 residues. Germline-derived CDR1 and CDR2 are MGHRA and YSYEKL. V was clipped by 1 base and J by 4 bases; unmatched bases: 4. The sequence came from a man between 18 and 29 years old who received the YFV17D yellow fever vaccine. The sample in question was CD4+ T cells sorted from PBMCs, obtained 10 days after the yellow fever booster vaccination. The chain carries TRBV4-1 and TRBJ2-5, with TRBD1 matching over 9 bases. In DNA form, the CDR3 reads TGCGCCAGCAGCCAAGGCGGGACAGGGAGAGAGACCCAGTACTTC. This translates into CASSQGGTGRETQYF.